This T cell receptor beta chain was sequenced in a study of T-cell reconstitution after alpha-beta-depleted transplantation in children. It was with unique molecular identifiers that the TCRbeta library was prepared. From the PCR reads, TCRdb called clonotypes with MiXCR, one entry per CDR3 protein. In the table there are about 830,000 distinct CDR3 sequences, roughly 15% of which are singletons. Germline-derived CDR1 and CDR2 are SGHVT and SQSDAQ. V was pared by 0 bases and J by 0 bases, with 23 bases of the junction left unmatched. This CDR3 has 24 residues. The TCR originated in a male patient between 10 and 17 years old who had a stem cell transplant for acute lymphoblastic leukemia, so the T cells may come from the graft donor. The chain uses TRBV7-4 and TRBJ2-1, with 10 bases identical to TRBD2. This material consisted of PBMCs, mostly from graft donor cells, taken 360 days after TCRalphabeta/CD19-depleted stem cell transplant. The CDR3 nucleotides are TGTGCCAGCAGCTTAGCGCTCCTCTGCCCACTAGCGGGACCCACAAATAGCTCCTACAATGAGCAGTTCTTC. Its protein product is CASSLALLCPLAGPTNSSYNEQFF.